There are a few counts of the clone carrying this TCR beta chain. This record comes from a study of T-cell memory formation after mild COVID-19. A single record per CDR3 protein comes from TCRdb applying MiXCR to the 5' RACE reads. The sample holds 300,000 to 400,000 distinct CDR3 sequences, around 30% seen once. Trimming removed 3 bases from V and 1 base from J, with 8 bases in between. Germline values: CDR1 SGHTA, CDR2 FQGTGA. This CDR3 is built from 14 residues. Material: PBMCs or a T cell subset sorted from them (not recorded which). The rearrangement links TRBV7-3 to TRBJ2-3; D is perhaps TRBD2 (6 bases). This TCR was sampled from an adult woman who had mild COVID-19 (a few samples of this study predate the infection). Cell type and time point are not known. CDR3 DNA sequence: TGTGCCAGCAGCTTGTGGGGGGGCACAGATACGCAGTATTTT. This encodes CASSLWGGTDTQYF.